The rows below give T cell receptor beta chains drawn from one sample of a study of blood T cell repertoires in COVID-19. Generated by immunoSEQ multiplex PCR, the TCRdb table keeps only in-frame clones and is missing some. The repertoire holds 30,000 or so clones, with approximately 95% as singletons. Sequencing was performed on peripheral blood. All receptors derive from a male donor with active COVID-19. Both conserved end residues are part of each CDR3. The D gene is left open where the match is weak. The size field is filled for only some rows; it gives once, few, many or a size class.

D gene,V gene,clone size,J gene,CDR3 protein,CDR3 DNA
TRBD1,TRBV5-5,NA,TRBJ2-7,CASSLGGAGQGFEQYF,TGTGCCAGCAGCTTGGGGGGTGCCGGACAGGGCTTCGAGCAGTACTTC
TRBD1,TRBV5-1,once,TRBJ2-7,CASSLRQGANEQYF,TGCGCCAGCAGCTTGAGGCAGGGGGCGAACGAGCAGTACTTC
NA,TRBV5-4,NA,TRBJ2-7,CASSISGRQYF,TGTGCCAGCTCAATTTCTGGGAGGCAGTACTTC
TRBD2,TRBV9,NA,TRBJ2-3,CASSSPSGGLSTDTQYF,TGTGCCAGCAGCTCCCCCAGCGGGGGGCTTTCCACAGATACGCAGTATTTT
NA,TRBV4-3,NA,TRBJ2-5,CASSQDKRGAGDQETQYF,TGCGCCAGCAGCCAAGACAAGAGAGGAGCAGGGGACCAAGAGACCCAGTACTTC
NA,TRBV4-3,NA,TRBJ2-7,CASSREPYWSSRGFYEQYF,TGCGCCAGCAGCCGAGAGCCCTATTGGAGTAGCCGAGGATTCTACGAGCAGTACTTC
TRBD1,TRBV7-3,once,TRBJ2-5,CASSRDRGETQYF,TGTGCCAGCAGCCGTGACAGGGGAGAGACCCAGTACTTC
TRBD2,TRBV19,NA,TRBJ2-5,CASSMSGGRETQYF,TGTGCCAGTAGTATGTCGGGGGGGCGAGAGACCCAGTACTTC
TRBD1,TRBV4-3,NA,TRBJ2-3,CASSHRPDRVADTQYF,TGCGCCAGCAGCCACAGACCGGACAGGGTCGCAGATACGCAGTATTTT
NA,TRBV7-2,once,TRBJ1-5,CASSLQGTTSNQPQHF,TGTGCCAGCAGCCTACAGGGAACCACTAGCAATCAGCCCCAGCATTTT
NA,TRBV4-1,NA,TRBJ2-7,CASSQPFGTGDNEQYF,TGCGCCAGCAGCCAACCTTTCGGGACTGGAGACAACGAGCAGTACTTC
TRBD1,TRBV5-1,NA,TRBJ1-1,CASSLAPGQGYTEAFF,TGCGCCAGCAGCTTGGCCCCGGGACAGGGGTACACTGAAGCTTTCTTT
TRBD1,TRBV7-2,NA,TRBJ1-2,CASSSGTGGGYGYTF,TGTGCCAGCAGCTCCGGGACAGGGGGGGGCTATGGCTACACCTTC
NA,TRBV6-5,NA,TRBJ2-7,CASSRGTAYEQYF,TGTGCCAGCAGCCGCGGGACAGCTTACGAGCAGTACTTC
TRBD1,TRBV5-1,NA,TRBJ1-1,CASSLNRGTNTEAFF,TGCGCCAGCAGCTTAAACAGGGGAACGAACACTGAAGCCTTCTTT
TRBD1,TRBV18,NA,TRBJ1-1,CASSPAGGNTEAFF,TGTGCCAGCTCACCAGCAGGGGGAAACACTGAAGCTTTCTTT
NA,TRBV7-9,NA,TRBJ1-1,CASSPGRANTEAFF,TGTGCCAGCAGCCCCGGGAGGGCGAACACTGAAGCTTTCTTT
NA,TRBV29-1,few,TRBJ1-5,CSVEIQFNQPQHF,TGCAGCGTTGAGATACAGTTCAATCAGCCCCAGCATTTT
TRBD1,TRBV27,NA,TRBJ1-1,CASSAGQEVNTEAFF,TGTGCCAGCAGTGCCGGACAGGAGGTGAACACTGAAGCTTTCTTT
TRBD2,TRBV5-1,NA,TRBJ2-1,CASSLVPKGAGGGDEQFF,TGCGCCAGCAGCTTGGTCCCTAAGGGAGCGGGGGGTGGGGATGAGCAGTTCTTC
TRBD2,TRBV4-1,NA,TRBJ2-5,CASILAVRETQYF,TGCGCCAGCATTCTAGCGGTAAGAGAGACCCAGTACTTC
TRBD2,TRBV3-1/TRBV3-2,NA,TRBJ2-1,CASSSTSGPNNEQFF,TGTGCCAGCAGCTCGACTAGCGGGCCTAACAATGAGCAGTTCTTC
NA,TRBV6-2/TRBV6-3,NA,TRBJ1-2,CASSYSIFKAGDGYTF,TGTGCCAGCAGTTACTCGATTTTTAAGGCAGGGGACGGCTACACCTTC
NA,TRBV5-1,NA,TRBJ1-2,CASSLDPGADYGYTF,TGCGCCAGCAGCTTGGATCCAGGGGCGGACTATGGCTACACCTTC
TRBD1,TRBV3-1/TRBV3-2,NA,TRBJ2-7,CASSPARQGALQYF,TGTGCCAGCAGCCCCGCCCGGCAGGGGGCTCTGCAGTACTTC
NA,TRBV2,NA,TRBJ2-1,CATFKGLGLGGGHEQFF,TGTGCCACCTTTAAGGGTTTAGGACTAGGGGGGGGGCATGAGCAGTTCTTC
NA,TRBV18,NA,TRBJ2-2,CASSPRQVMNTGELFF,TGTGCCAGCTCACCACGACAGGTTATGAACACCGGGGAGCTGTTTTTT
NA,TRBV30,NA,TRBJ1-1,CAWSLLRVQPEAFF,TGTGCCTGGAGTCTTCTCAGGGTACAACCTGAAGCTTTCTTT
NA,TRBV19,NA,TRBJ1-5,CASSEGHQPQHF,TGTGCCAGTAGTGAGGGTCATCAGCCCCAGCATTTT
NA,TRBV29-1,NA,TRBJ1-1,CSVATMNTEAFF,TGCAGCGTTGCTACTATGAACACTGAAGCTTTCTTT
TRBD1,TRBV19,NA,TRBJ1-2,CASSPQGIGGYTF,TGTGCCAGTAGTCCACAGGGGATCGGCGGCTACACCTTC
TRBD2,TRBV7-3,NA,TRBJ2-3,CASSRGTNTDTQYF,TGTGCCAGCAGCCGAGGGACTAACACAGATACGCAGTATTTT
TRBD2,TRBV7-2,once,TRBJ2-1,CASSLFGTSVDNEQFF,TGTGCCAGCAGCTTATTCGGGACTAGCGTCGACAATGAGCAGTTCTTC
TRBD1,TRBV3-1/TRBV3-2,NA,TRBJ2-3,CASSQRGPDTQYF,TGTGCCAGCAGCCAAAGGGGGCCAGATACGCAGTATTTT
NA,TRBV5-1,NA,TRBJ1-2,CASSSGQQLNYGYTF,TGCGCCAGCAGCTCCGGACAGCAACTTAACTATGGCTACACCTTC
TRBD2,TRBV29-1,once,TRBJ2-1,CSVIAGGYNNEQFF,TGCAGCGTTATAGCGGGGGGATACAACAATGAGCAGTTCTTC
NA,TRBV9,NA,TRBJ2-2,CASSVLAGGRSGELFF,TGTGCCAGCAGCGTATTGGCAGGGGGGAGGTCCGGGGAGCTGTTTTTT
NA,TRBV14,NA,TRBJ1-2,CASSHFRLSMRTNYGYTF,TGTGCCAGCAGCCATTTTCGACTGAGCATGAGAACTAACTATGGCTACACCTTC
NA,TRBV6-5,NA,TRBJ2-1,CASSSGEAYNEQFF,TGTGCCAGCAGTTCTGGTGAGGCGTACAATGAGCAGTTCTTC
TRBD1,TRBV3-1/TRBV3-2,NA,TRBJ1-3,CASSLLPGGRSGNTIYF,TGTGCCAGCAGCCTTCTCCCAGGGGGCCGCTCTGGAAACACCATATATTTT
TRBD1,TRBV4-1,NA,TRBJ2-5,CASSLGGRAETQYF,TGCGCCAGCAGCCTAGGGGGCCGTGCGGAGACCCAGTACTTC
TRBD1,TRBV10-1,NA,TRBJ2-3,CASSGQGVDTQYF,TGCGCCAGCAGCGGACAGGGGGTTGATACGCAGTATTTT
TRBD2,TRBV5-4,NA,TRBJ2-1,CASPSGGSYNEQFF,TGTGCCAGCCCATCGGGGGGCTCCTACAATGAGCAGTTCTTC
TRBD1,TRBV9,NA,TRBJ1-2,CASSGELDREEGYTF,TGTGCCAGCAGCGGGGAGTTGGACAGGGAAGAAGGCTACACCTTC
NA,TRBV5-6,NA,TRBJ2-2,CASVKSRAGELFF,TGTGCCAGCGTCAAGAGCAGGGCCGGGGAGCTGTTTTTT
TRBD1,TRBV4-2,once,TRBJ1-5,CASSQDRGRSNQPQHF,TGTGCCAGCAGCCAGGACAGGGGTAGGAGCAATCAGCCCCAGCATTTT
TRBD2,TRBV6-5,NA,TRBJ2-5,CASRPSGGARETQYF,TGTGCCAGCAGGCCGAGCGGGGGGGCGAGAGAGACCCAGTACTTC
NA,TRBV18,NA,TRBJ1-5,CASSNQGSNQPQHF,TGTGCCAGCTCAAATCAGGGTAGCAATCAGCCCCAGCATTTT
NA,TRBV3-1/TRBV3-2,NA,TRBJ1-6,CASSPRRYSPLHF,TGTGCCAGCAGCCCCAGGCGCTATTCACCCCTCCACTTT
NA,TRBV7-2,NA,TRBJ1-2,CASSLYRDGAGDGYTF,TGTGCCAGCAGCTTATATCGCGACGGGGCGGGGGATGGCTACACCTTC
NA,TRBV18,NA,TRBJ2-7,CASSPRGRESYEQYF,TGTGCCAGCTCACCCAGGGGCCGGGAATCCTACGAGCAGTACTTC
NA,TRBV18,NA,TRBJ2-5,CASSPNPRGETQYF,TGTGCCAGCTCACCCAACCCCAGGGGCGAGACCCAGTACTTC
TRBD1,TRBV4-1,NA,TRBJ2-7,CASKTGTVGNGEQYF,TGCGCCAGCAAGACAGGGACAGTGGGAAATGGGGAGCAGTACTTC
NA,TRBV20-1,NA,TRBJ2-7,CSASSGHEQYF,TGCAGTGCTAGCAGTGGCCACGAGCAGTACTTC
NA,TRBV3-1/TRBV3-2,NA,TRBJ1-4,CASSPGSGVSEKLFF,TGTGCCAGCAGCCCTGGGTCGGGAGTCAGTGAAAAACTGTTTTTT